These 9 T cell receptor beta chains came from one sample sequenced in a study of cytomegalovirus exposure and HLA in healthy donors (dated by TCRdb to between 2016 and 2019). Receptor libraries were prepared by the immunoSEQ multiplex PCR assay. For the multiplex PCR, a mixture combining 60 forward primers for TCR Vbeta segments and 13 reverse primers for TCR Jbeta segments was used. Held by TCRdb, this immuneACCESS table contains in-frame sequences only and omits some clones. Under half of the omission traces to an unresolved V gene where checked; the cause of the rest is unknown. The table for this sample shows 200,000 to 250,000 clones. The top ten hold more than 0.75% of the sample. Material: PBMCs. The receptor set was obtained from a woman aged 25 to 39 in good health and CMV-seropositive.

The chain uses TRBV7-6 and TRBJ2-3; the match to TRBD2 covers 9 bases. CDR1 SGHVS and CDR2 FNYEAQ come from the germline V gene. This CDR3 is built from 20 residues. The trim removed 5 bases at V and 0 bases at J, leaving 18 bases unmatched. Here the CDR3 DNA reads TGTGCCAGCAGCACGCCCACTGGAGCGGGGGGCTCCACTAGCACAGATACGCAGTATTTT. Translation gives CASSTPTGAGGSTSTDTQYF.

The rearrangement uses TRBV28 and TRBJ1-2; D not resolved. V lost 10 bases and J 1 base, leaving 16 bases between the germline ends. The germline gives CDR1 MDHEN, CDR2 SYDVKM. The CDR3 consists of 14 residues. The CDR3, as DNA: TGTGCCACCAAGTACTCGGGAAATAACTATGGCTACACCTTC. Its protein product is CATKYSGNNYGYTF.

The chain carries TRBV29-1 and TRBJ1-1; D possibly corresponds to TRBD1 (5 bases). V was cut by 6 bases and J by 2 bases, with 13 bases left in between. The germline CDR1 and CDR2 sequences are SQVTM and ANQGSEA. The CDR3 has 13 residues. The CDR3 sequence: CSVLRRGNTEAFF. The CDR3 DNA reads TGCAGCGTCCTCAGGAGGGGCAACACTGAAGCTTTCTTT.

This chain links TRBV5-1 with TRBJ1-5, with D tentatively TRBD1 (5 bases). The germline V gene has CDR1 SGHRS and CDR2 YFSETQ. The CDR3 is 16 amino acids. V lost 0 bases and J 0 bases, leaving 10 bases between the germline ends. The CDR3 bases are TGCGCCAGCAGCTTGGGAACGGGGGGTAGCAATCAGCCCCAGCATTTT. It yields the protein CASSLGTGGSNQPQHF. The full variable domain, its missing parts supplied by reference TRBV5-1 and TRBJ1-5, is KAGVTQTPRYLIKTRGQQVTLSCSPISGHRSVSWYQQTPGQGLQFLFEYFSETQRNKGNFPGRFSGRQFSNSRSEMNVSTLELGDSALYLCASSLGTGGSNQPQHFGDGTRLSIL.

The V call is TRBV5-1, the J call TRBJ1-1; tentatively, D is TRBD1 (6 bases). Per germline, CDR1 SGHRS and CDR2 YFSETQ. This CDR3 is built from 16 residues. Trimming left V 3 bases short and J 0 bases short, with 15 bases between. The CDR3 is CASSSGNREMNTEAFF. The CDR3 region has the DNA TGCGCCAGCAGCTCCGGAAACAGGGAGATGAACACTGAAGCTTTCTTT.

CDR3: CASQPDRADEQYF. The CDR3 DNA reads TGTGCCAGCCAACCAGACAGGGCGGACGAGCAGTACTTC. V and J are TRBV18 and TRBJ2-7, with TRBD1 matching over 7 bases. Trimming at V came to 8 bases and at J to 5 bases, leaving 9 bases not matched to a gene. This CDR3 contains 13 residues. Germline V gene lookup returns CDR1 KGHSH and CDR2 LQKENI. The variable domain in full, with the rest retrieved from reference TRBV18 and TRBJ2-7, is NAGVMQNPRHLVRRRGQEARLRCSPMKGHSHVYWYRQLPEEGLKFMVYLQKENIIDESGMPKERFSAEFPKEGPSILRIQQVVRGDSAAYFCASQPDRADEQYFGPGTRLTVT.

The chain employs TRBV27 and TRBJ1-5; no firm D call. The length of the CDR3 is 13 residues. Trimming removed 2 bases from V and 5 bases from J, with 7 bases in between. Per the germline V gene, CDR1 is MNHEY and CDR2 is SMNVEV (reference sequence). The CDR3 DNA reads as TGTGCCAGCAGTTTACGCGGGCATCAGCCCCAGCATTTT. Its translation: CASSLRGHQPQHF.

This chain joins TRBV5-4 and TRBJ1-1; TRBD1 is a possible D gene (6 bases). V lost 0 bases and J 4 bases, leaving 10 bases between the germline ends. CDR1 is SGHNT and CDR2 is YYREEE in the germline V gene (reference sequence). The CDR3 runs 14 residues. In nucleotides, the CDR3 is TGTGCCAGCAGCTTGGGAGGGGGGGGCACTGAAGCTTTCTTT. This sequence encodes CASSLGGGGTEAFF.

DNA for the CDR3: TGCAGCGTTGAAGGGACAGGGCAAGAGACCCAGTACTTC. This gives the protein CSVEGTGQETQYF. The chain couples TRBV29-1 to TRBJ2-5; 8 bases are a match to TRBD1. This CDR3 contains 13 residues. Per the germline V gene, CDR1 is SQVTM and CDR2 is ANQGSEA. The V gene end was trimmed by 1 base and the J gene end by 2 bases; junction bases not matched to a gene: 0.